This section outlines one T cell receptor (beta chain) sequence together with its context. Its antigen is not known. These data originate in a study of CXCR3-negative and CXCR3-positive naive CD8 T cells. Germline-derived CDR1 and CDR2 are SSHAT and FNYEAQ (reference sequence). This CDR3 contains 16 residues. Per CD8+ T cell subset, triplicate sorts of 310,000 or so cells each were done. Within the CD8+ T cell compartment, naive cells were CD45RO-CCR7+CD27+CD95-. With UMI labels, 5' RACE was used to prepare the TRB cDNA libraries. TCRdb reprocessed the 5' RACE reads, with one entry per CDR3 protein and no DNA. This sample's table reports roughly 50,000 distinct CDR3 sequences. Regarding the study as a whole: Naive CXCR3-negative cells resembled naive CXCR3-positive cells in TRBV-TRBJ usage; memory cells differed. Relative to CXCR3-negative naive cells, CXCR3-positive naive cells had more hydrophobic TRB CDR3s. Naive subsets did not differ in surface CD5, and the authors estimated TCR strength using properties of the TRB CDR3.

The sequence derives from a human donor in good health. Some clones in this sample may be carry-over from other donors' samples. The V and J genes are TRBV7-7 and TRBJ2-1; TCRdb names TRBD2, which stays unverified in the absence of DNA. Material: naive CXCR3+ CD8+ T cells from blood. Stated subset: CD45RO-CCR7+CD27+CD95- naive CD8+ T cells expressing CXCR3 (TNR3+). This chain's CDR3 is CASSMGTSAPYNEQFF.